The text below deals with one T cell receptor (beta chain). Antigen: not known. The sample originates from a study of vaccination effects on CD4 cells after COVID-19. The wider study: Following the second dose by a median of 72 days, the post-vaccine samples were obtained. Study-wide findings and caveats: The study got few convalescent patients and did not collect any early post-infection timepoints.

The table came from immunoSEQ multiplex PCR; TCRdb's copy has only in-frame clones and leaves some out. Here the sample spans approximately 24,000 clones, approximately 80% being singletons. Trimming removed 4 bases from V and 6 bases from J, with 16 bases in between. CDR1 and CDR2 (germline): LGHDT, YNNKEL (reference sequence). The CDR3 is 15 residues long. Sequencing in the ViraFEST assay came after antigen-specific CD4+ T cells had been expanded with viral peptide pools, which were used to stimulate PBMC. Upon completion of roughly ten days in culture, CD4+ T cells were isolated. As their vaccination, participants received two doses of either BNT162b2 or mRNA-1273. Having tested negative for nucleocapsid antibodies, the vaccine recipients showed no prior SARS-CoV-2 infection.

The source of this sequence is a human donor who received a COVID-19 vaccine. Some clones in this sample may be carry-over from other donors' samples. The chain couples TRBV3-1 (or the pseudogene TRBV3-2) to TRBJ2-4; D possibly corresponds to TRBD1 (6 bases). Sequenced here: CD4+ T cells from PBMCs cultured with SARS-CoV-2 spike peptides, sampled after COVID-19 vaccination. Written as DNA, the CDR3 is TGTGCCAGCAGCCCCCTACAGGGCACGGGAAACATTCAGTACTTC. Its protein is CASSPLQGTGNIQYF.